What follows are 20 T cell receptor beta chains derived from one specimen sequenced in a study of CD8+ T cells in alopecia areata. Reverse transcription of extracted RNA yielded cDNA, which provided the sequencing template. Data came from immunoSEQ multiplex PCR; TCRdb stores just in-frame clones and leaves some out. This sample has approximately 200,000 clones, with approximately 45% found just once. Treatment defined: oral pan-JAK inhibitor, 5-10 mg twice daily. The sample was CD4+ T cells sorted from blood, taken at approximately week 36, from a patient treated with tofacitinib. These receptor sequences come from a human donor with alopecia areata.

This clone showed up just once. The CDR3 DNA reads TGTGCCAGCAGTTACTCTGGAAACTACGAGCAGTACTTC. Translating it yields CASSYSGNYEQYF. This sequence joins TRBV6-5 and TRBJ2-7, with D unclear. The CDR3 has 13 residues. The germline CDR1 and CDR2 sequences are MNHEY and SVGAGI. V was pared by 0 bases and J by 3 bases, with 6 bases between.

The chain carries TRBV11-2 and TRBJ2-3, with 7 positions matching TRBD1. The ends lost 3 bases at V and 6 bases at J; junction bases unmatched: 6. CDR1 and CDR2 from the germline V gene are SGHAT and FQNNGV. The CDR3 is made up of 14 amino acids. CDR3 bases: TGTGCCAGCAGCTTCACAGGGGTTTGGGATACGCAGTATTTT. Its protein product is CASSFTGVWDTQYF.

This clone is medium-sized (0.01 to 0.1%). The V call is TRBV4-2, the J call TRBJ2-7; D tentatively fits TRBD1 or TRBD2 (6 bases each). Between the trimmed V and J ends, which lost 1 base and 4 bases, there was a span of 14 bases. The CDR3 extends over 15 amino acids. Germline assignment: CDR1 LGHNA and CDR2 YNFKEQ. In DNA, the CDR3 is TGTGCCAGCAGCCAAGGGGGGCGGACTAATTACGAGCAGTACTTC. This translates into CASSQGGRTNYEQYF.

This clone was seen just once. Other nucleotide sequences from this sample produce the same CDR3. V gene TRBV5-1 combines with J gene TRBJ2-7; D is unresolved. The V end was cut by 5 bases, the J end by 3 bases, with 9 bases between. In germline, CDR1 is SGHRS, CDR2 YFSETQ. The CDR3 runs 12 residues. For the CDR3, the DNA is TGCGCCAGCAGTCAGGACCTCTACGAGCAGTACTTC. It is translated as CASSQDLYEQYF. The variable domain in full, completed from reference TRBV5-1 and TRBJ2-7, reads KAGVTQTPRYLIKTRGQQVTLSCSPISGHRSVSWYQQTPGQGLQFLFEYFSETQRNKGNFPGRFSGRQFSNSRSEMNVSTLELGDSALYLCASSQDLYEQYFGPGTRLTVT.

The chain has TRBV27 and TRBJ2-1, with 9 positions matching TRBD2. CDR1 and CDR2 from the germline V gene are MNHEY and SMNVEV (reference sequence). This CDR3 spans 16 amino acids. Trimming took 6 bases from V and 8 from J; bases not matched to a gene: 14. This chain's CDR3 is CASSRLAGRNGDEQFF. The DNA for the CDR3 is TGTGCCAGCAGCCGCCTAGCGGGACGAAATGGGGATGAGCAGTTCTTC.

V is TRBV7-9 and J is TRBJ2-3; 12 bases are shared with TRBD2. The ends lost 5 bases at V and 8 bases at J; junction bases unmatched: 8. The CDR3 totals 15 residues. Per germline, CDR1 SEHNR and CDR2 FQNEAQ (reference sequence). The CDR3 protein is CASSPWTSGMVTQYF. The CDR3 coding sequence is TGTGCCAGCAGCCCCTGGACTAGCGGGATGGTTACGCAGTATTTT.

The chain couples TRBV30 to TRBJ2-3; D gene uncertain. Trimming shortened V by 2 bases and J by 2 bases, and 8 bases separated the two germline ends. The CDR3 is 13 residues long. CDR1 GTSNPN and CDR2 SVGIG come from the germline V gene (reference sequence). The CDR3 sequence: CAWSRLTTDTQYF. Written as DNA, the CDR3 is TGTGCCTGGAGTCGGTTAACCACAGATACGCAGTATTTT. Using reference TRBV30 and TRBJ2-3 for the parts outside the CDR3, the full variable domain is SQTIHQWPATLVQPVGSPLSLECTVEGTSNPNLYWYRQAAGRGLQLLFYSVGIGQISSEVPQNLSASRPQDRQFILSSKKLLLSDSGFYLCAWSRLTTDTQYFGPGTRLTVL.

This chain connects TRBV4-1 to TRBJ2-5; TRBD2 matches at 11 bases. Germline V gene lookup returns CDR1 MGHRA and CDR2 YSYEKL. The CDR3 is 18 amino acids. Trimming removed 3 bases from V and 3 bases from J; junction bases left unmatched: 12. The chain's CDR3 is CASSQAGLAEGSKETQYF. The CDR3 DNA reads TGCGCCAGCAGCCAGGCGGGACTAGCGGAGGGGTCTAAAGAGACCCAGTACTTC.

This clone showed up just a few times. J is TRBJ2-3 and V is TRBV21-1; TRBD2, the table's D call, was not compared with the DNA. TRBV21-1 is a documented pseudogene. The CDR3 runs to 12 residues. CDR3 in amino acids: CASSPCTDTQYF. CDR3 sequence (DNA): TGTGCCAGCAGCCCTTGCACAGATACGCAGTATTTT.

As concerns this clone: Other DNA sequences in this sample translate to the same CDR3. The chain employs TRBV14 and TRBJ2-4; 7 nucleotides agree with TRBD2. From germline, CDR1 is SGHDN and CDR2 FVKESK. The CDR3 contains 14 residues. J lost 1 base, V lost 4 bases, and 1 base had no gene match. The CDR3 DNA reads TGTGCCAGCAGCCTTAGCGGGGCCAAAAACATTCAGTACTTC. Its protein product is CASSLSGAKNIQYF.

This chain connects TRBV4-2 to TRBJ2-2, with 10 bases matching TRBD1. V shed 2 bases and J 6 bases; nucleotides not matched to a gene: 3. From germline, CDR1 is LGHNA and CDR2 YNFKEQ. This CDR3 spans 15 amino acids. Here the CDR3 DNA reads TGTGCCAGCAGCCAATCGGGACAGGGGTCCGGGGAGCTGTTTTTT. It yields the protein CASSQSGQGSGELFF.

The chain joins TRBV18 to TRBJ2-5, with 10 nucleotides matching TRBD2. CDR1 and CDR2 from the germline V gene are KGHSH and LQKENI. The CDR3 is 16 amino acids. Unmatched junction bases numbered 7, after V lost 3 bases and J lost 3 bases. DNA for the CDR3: TGTGCCAGCTCACCTTGGACTAGCGGAAGGGAAGAGACCCAGTACTTC. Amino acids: CASSPWTSGREETQYF.

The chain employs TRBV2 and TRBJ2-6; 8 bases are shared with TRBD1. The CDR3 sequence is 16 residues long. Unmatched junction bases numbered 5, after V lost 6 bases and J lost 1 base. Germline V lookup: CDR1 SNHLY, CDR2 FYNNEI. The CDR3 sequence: CASRGTGRSGANVLTF. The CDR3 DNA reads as TGTGCCAGCAGGGGGACAGGCCGATCTGGGGCCAACGTCCTGACTTTC.

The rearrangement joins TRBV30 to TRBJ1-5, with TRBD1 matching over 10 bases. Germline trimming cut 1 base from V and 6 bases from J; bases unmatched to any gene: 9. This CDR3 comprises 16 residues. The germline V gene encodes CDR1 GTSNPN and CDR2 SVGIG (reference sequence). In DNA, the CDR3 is TGTGCCTGGAGTGCGTTAGGGACAGGGGATAGTCAGCCCCAGCATTTT. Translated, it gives CAWSALGTGDSQPQHF.

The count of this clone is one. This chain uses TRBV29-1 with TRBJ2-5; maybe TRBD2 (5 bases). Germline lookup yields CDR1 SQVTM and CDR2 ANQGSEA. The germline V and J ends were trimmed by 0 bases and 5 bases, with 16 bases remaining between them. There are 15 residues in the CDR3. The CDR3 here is CSVEDIETSGETQYF. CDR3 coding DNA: TGCAGCGTTGAAGATATCGAAACTAGTGGGGAGACCCAGTACTTC.

The CDR3 DNA is TGCAGCGTTGAAGATCAGGGAGGCAGGGAAAATGGCTACACCTTC. It translates to CSVEDQGGRENGYTF. The genes are TRBV29-1 and TRBJ1-2, with a weak D call TRBD1 (5 bases). V lost 0 bases to trimming and J lost 6 bases, with 17 bases between them. Germline-derived CDR1 and CDR2 are SQVTM and ANQGSEA. CDR3 length equals 15 residues.

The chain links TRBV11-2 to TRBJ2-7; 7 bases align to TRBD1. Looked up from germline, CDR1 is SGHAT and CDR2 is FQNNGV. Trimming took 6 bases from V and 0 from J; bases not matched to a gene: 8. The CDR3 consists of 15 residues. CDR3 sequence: CASRSPGQSSYEQYF. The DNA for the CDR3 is TGTGCCAGCAGAAGTCCGGGACAGAGCTCCTACGAGCAGTACTTC.

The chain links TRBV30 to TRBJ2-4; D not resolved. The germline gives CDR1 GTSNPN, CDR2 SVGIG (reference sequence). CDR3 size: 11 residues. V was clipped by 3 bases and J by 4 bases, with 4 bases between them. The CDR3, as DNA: TGTGCCTGGAGCGATAAAAACATTCAGTACTTC. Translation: CAWSDKNIQYF.

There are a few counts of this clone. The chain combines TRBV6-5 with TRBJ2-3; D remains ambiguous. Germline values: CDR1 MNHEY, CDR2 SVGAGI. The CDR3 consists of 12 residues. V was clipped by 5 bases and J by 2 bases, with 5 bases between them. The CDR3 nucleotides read TGTGCCAGCAGTGCTTTCACAGATACGCAGTATTTT. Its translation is CASSAFTDTQYF.

This CDR3 reads CASARVEEQFF. The CDR3 DNA reads TGTGCCAGCGCCCGGGTGGAAGAGCAGTTCTTC. This sequence joins TRBV7-9 and TRBJ2-1; D not resolved. V gave up 8 bases and J gave up 10 bases, with 12 bases separating them. The length of the CDR3 is 11 residues. CDR1 SEHNR and CDR2 FQNEAQ come from the germline V gene (reference sequence).